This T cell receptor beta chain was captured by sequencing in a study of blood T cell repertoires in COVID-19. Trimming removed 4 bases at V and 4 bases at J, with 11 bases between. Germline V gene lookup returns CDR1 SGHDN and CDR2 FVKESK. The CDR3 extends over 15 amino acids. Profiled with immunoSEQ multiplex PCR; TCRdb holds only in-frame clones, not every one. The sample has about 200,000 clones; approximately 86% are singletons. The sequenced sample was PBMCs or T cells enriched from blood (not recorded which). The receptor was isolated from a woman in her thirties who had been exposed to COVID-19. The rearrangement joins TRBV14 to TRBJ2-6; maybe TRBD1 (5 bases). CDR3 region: CASSPQGWGANVLTF. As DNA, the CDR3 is TGTGCCAGCAGCCCCCAGGGTTGGGGGGCCAACGTCCTGACTTTC.